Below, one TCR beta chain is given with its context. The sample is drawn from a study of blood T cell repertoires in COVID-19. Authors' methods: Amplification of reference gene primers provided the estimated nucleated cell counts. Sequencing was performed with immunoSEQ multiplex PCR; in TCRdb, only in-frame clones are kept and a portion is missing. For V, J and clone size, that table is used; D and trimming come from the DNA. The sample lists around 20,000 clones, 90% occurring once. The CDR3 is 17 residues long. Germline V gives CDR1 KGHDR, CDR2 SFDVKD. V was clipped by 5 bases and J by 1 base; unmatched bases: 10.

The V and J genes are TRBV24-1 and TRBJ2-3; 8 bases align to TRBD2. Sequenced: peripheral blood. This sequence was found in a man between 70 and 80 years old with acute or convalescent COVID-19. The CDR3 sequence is CATSGGPGRAGTDTQYF. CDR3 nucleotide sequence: TGTGCCACCAGTGGGGGTCCCGGGAGGGCCGGCACAGATACGCAGTATTTT.